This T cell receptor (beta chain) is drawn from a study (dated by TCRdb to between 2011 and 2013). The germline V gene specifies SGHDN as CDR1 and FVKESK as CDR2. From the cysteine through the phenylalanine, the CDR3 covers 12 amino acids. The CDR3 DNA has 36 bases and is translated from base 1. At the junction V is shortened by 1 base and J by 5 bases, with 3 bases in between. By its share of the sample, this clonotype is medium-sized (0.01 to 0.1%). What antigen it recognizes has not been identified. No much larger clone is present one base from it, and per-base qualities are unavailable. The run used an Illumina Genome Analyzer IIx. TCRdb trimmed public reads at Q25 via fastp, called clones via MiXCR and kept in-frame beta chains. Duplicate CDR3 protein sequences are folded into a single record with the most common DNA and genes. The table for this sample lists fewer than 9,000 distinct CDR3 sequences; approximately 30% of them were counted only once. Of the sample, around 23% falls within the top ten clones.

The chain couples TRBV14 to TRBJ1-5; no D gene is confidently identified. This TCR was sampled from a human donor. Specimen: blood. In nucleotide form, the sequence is TGTGCCAGCAGCCAAGGGTATCAGCCCCAGCATTTT. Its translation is CASSQGYQPQHF.